One sample yielded the 22 T cell receptor beta chains listed below, sequenced in a study of radiotherapy plus CTLA-4 blockade in lung cancer. Assay: immunoSEQ multiplex PCR; the TCRdb copy retains only in-frame clones and omits some. This table has just under 45,000 clones, approximately 67% appearing once. The sequenced sample was peripheral blood, obtained from a patient treated with radiotherapy plus ipilimumab. The origin of the receptors is a human donor with non-small cell lung cancer who had a partial response to radiotherapy plus ipilimumab.

Comments on this clone: One junction end does not reproduce the germline sequence, and a read error may be involved. The V call is TRBV7-7, the J call TRBJ1-1; no clear D gene. This CDR3 comprises 13 residues. Looked up from germline, CDR1 is SSHAT and CDR2 is FNYEAQ (reference sequence). CDR3 DNA sequence: TGTGCTAGCAGCTTAAACAGCAACACTGAAGCTTTCTTT. This sequence encodes CASSLNSNTEAFF.

This clone was counted a few times. This chain uses TRBV5-8 with TRBJ1-1; D remains ambiguous. CDR3 size: 14 residues. Germline values: CDR1 SGHTS, CDR2 YDEGEE. Trimming removed 2 bases from V and 1 base from J, with 9 bases in between. CDR3 in DNA: TGTGCCAGCAGCTTTAGCGGGGAGAACACTGAAGCTTTCTTT. This gives the protein CASSFSGENTEAFF.

This sequence joins TRBV19 and TRBJ2-5; TRBD2 might be the D (5 bases). The tail of the sequence fits TRBJ2-7 better, so the J call may be wrong. The CDR3 extends over 13 amino acids. CDR1 is LNHDA and CDR2 is SQIVND in the germline V gene (reference sequence). The CDR3 region is CASSIDVSGEQYF. For the CDR3, the DNA is TGTGCCAGTAGTATCGACGTCAGCGGCGAGCAGTACTTC.

This clone has more than one count but fewer than ten. V gene TRBV25-1 combines with J gene TRBJ2-3, with D perhaps matching TRBD2 (7 bases). The CDR3 spans 13 residues. Germline V gene data show CDR1 as MGHDK and CDR2 as SYGVNS. V lost 4 bases and J 5 bases, leaving 10 bases between the germline ends. The CDR3 nucleotides are TGTGCCAGCAGTGTAGGGGGGGGAGATACGCAGTATTTT. Its protein product is CASSVGGGDTQYF.

This clone was recorded once. The V call is TRBV4-1, the J call TRBJ2-1, with no clear D. CDR1 is MGHRA and CDR2 is YSYEKL in the germline V gene. This CDR3 has 13 residues. V was trimmed by 1 base and J by 9 bases, leaving 10 bases between them. The CDR3 spells CASSQASSGEQFF. The CDR3, as DNA: TGCGCCAGCAGCCAAGCCTCCTCGGGTGAGCAGTTCTTC.

The CDR3 loop is CASSQADRAYEQYF. CDR3 coding DNA: TGCGCCAGCAGCCAAGCCGACAGGGCCTACGAGCAGTACTTC. The rearrangement links TRBV4-3 to TRBJ2-7; 7 bases map to TRBD1. Germline values: CDR1 LGHNA, CDR2 YSLEER. The CDR3 contains 14 residues. V was clipped by 1 base and J by 2 bases; unmatched bases: 2.

This sequence joins TRBV11-2 and TRBJ2-5; 8 bases are a match to TRBD2. The DNA matches TRBJ2-7 better at its end, which makes the J call doubtful. The CDR3 is made up of 15 amino acids. The germline V gene encodes CDR1 SGHAT and CDR2 FQNNGV. For the CDR3, the DNA is TGTGCCAGCAGCCTGTCGGGGGGGGCCCCCTACGAGCAGTACTTC. Translation: CASSLSGGAPYEQYF.

The chain carries TRBV18 and TRBJ1-6; D unresolved. Germline-derived CDR1 and CDR2 are KGHSH and LQKENI. The CDR3 consists of 14 residues. V lost 3 bases and J lost 8, with 11 bases in between. The CDR3 loop is CASSPAGDDSPLHF. The CDR3 bases are TGTGCCAGCTCACCTGCCGGGGATGATTCACCCCTCCACTTT.

The V gene is TRBV4-2, the J gene TRBJ2-3, with a possible D match to TRBD2 (5 bases). Between the trimmed V and J ends, which lost 1 base and 0 bases, there was a span of 14 bases. The CDR3 extends over 17 amino acids. CDR1 and CDR2 from the germline V gene are LGHNA and YNFKEQ. The CDR3 spells CASSQGERWSSTDTQYF. CDR3 bases: TGTGCCAGCAGCCAAGGTGAGCGGTGGTCTAGCACAGATACGCAGTATTTT.

The V call is TRBV7-9, the J call TRBJ2-7; TRBD2 aligns across 7 bases. The J segment lost 2 bases and the V segment lost 4 bases, leaving 5 bases of the junction unmatched. The CDR3 is made up of 14 amino acids. CDR1 is SEHNR and CDR2 is FQNEAQ in the germline V gene (reference sequence). CDR3 in amino acids: CASSSREGAYEQYF. As DNA, the CDR3 is TGTGCCAGCAGCTCCAGGGAGGGTGCCTACGAGCAGTACTTC.

The chain uses TRBV5-1 and TRBJ2-1, with a possible D match to TRBD1 (6 bases). The ends were cut back, 1 base at V and 4 bases at J, with 12 bases in the middle. Germline-derived CDR1 and CDR2 are SGHRS and YFSETQ. The CDR3 runs to 15 residues. This chain's CDR3 is CASSLMPGEYNEQFF. In nucleotides, the CDR3 is TGCGCCAGCAGCTTGATGCCAGGGGAGTACAATGAGCAGTTCTTC. The full variable domain, with the rest looked up from reference TRBV5-1 and TRBJ2-1, is KAGVTQTPRYLIKTRGQQVTLSCSPISGHRSVSWYQQTPGQGLQFLFEYFSETQRNKGNFPGRFSGRQFSNSRSEMNVSTLELGDSALYLCASSLMPGEYNEQFFGPGTRLTVL.

CDR3 amino acids: CSVERGNQETQYF. The CDR3 coding sequence is TGCAGCGTTGAAAGGGGAAATCAAGAGACCCAGTACTTC. The genes are TRBV29-1 and TRBJ2-5; tentative D call: TRBD1 (5 bases). Trimming pared 2 bases from V and 2 bases from J, leaving 9 bases between. From germline, CDR1 is SQVTM and CDR2 ANQGSEA. The CDR3 length is 13 residues.

J is TRBJ2-7 and V is TRBV6-6; 9 bases agree with TRBD1. CDR3 size: 12 residues. The germline V gene encodes CDR1 MNHNY and CDR2 SVGAGI (reference sequence). Trimming removed 7 bases from V and 6 bases from J; junction bases left unmatched: 4. The CDR3 DNA sequence: TGTGCCAGCATTGGACAGGGGACCGAGCAGTACTTC. Its translation is CASIGQGTEQYF.

The chain couples TRBV30 to TRBJ1-5, with D hard to call. Germline CDR1 GTSNPN, CDR2 SVGIG (reference sequence). CDR3 length: 14 amino acids. V was clipped by 2 bases and J by 7 bases, with 15 bases between them. The CDR3 nucleotides read TGTGCCTGGAGTCCTCGGGAGCGACGACAGCCCCAGCATTTT. Its translation is CAWSPRERRQPQHF.

The chain is built from TRBV7-9 and TRBJ2-1, with D unclear. The CDR3 is 14 residues long. Trimming cost V 3 bases and J 0 bases, with 6 bases left between them. The germline V gene encodes CDR1 SEHNR and CDR2 FQNEAQ (reference sequence). The CDR3 DNA sequence: TGTGCCAGCAGCTTTCTTAGCTCCTACAATGAGCAGTTCTTC. Encoded protein: CASSFLSSYNEQFF.

CDR3 nucleotide sequence: TGTGCCAGCATCGGGACAGTACGGGGACCCTACGCCCCCCCCGGGGAGCTGTTTTTT. This encodes CASIGTVRGPYAPPGELFF. The V and J genes are TRBV5-6 and TRBJ2-2, with TRBD1 matching over 7 bases. V gave up 6 bases and J gave up 6 bases; unmatched junction bases: 23. This CDR3 has 19 residues. Looked up from germline, CDR1 is SGHDT and CDR2 is YYEEEE.

This chain joins TRBV9 and TRBJ1-1; perhaps TRBD1 as D (5 bases). V was shortened by 3 bases and J by 2 bases, with 8 bases between the two germline ends. The CDR3 consists of 13 residues. Germline CDR1 reads SGDLS; CDR2 reads YYNGEE. Here the CDR3 DNA reads TGTGCCAGCAGCGCGACAGTTAACACTGAAGCTTTCTTT. It yields the protein CASSATVNTEAFF.

The chain is built from TRBV7-9 and TRBJ2-3; 11 nucleotides match TRBD2. Germline CDR1 reads SEHNR; CDR2 reads FQNEAQ (reference sequence). The CDR3 length is 17 residues. V trimming: 4 bases; J trimming: 4 bases; junction bases outside the gene matches: 10. CDR3 residues: CASSSSSGGGIADTQYF. In DNA form, the CDR3 reads TGTGCCAGCAGCTCCAGTAGCGGGGGGGGTATCGCAGATACGCAGTATTTT. The whole variable domain, remainder taken from reference TRBV7-9 and TRBJ2-3, is DTGVSQNPRHKITKRGQNVTFRCDPISEHNRLYWYRQTLGQGPEFLTYFQNEAQLEKSRLLSDRFSAERPKGSFSTLEIQRTEQGDSAMYLCASSSSSGGGIADTQYFGPGTRLTVL.

V usage is TRBV6-1 and J usage is TRBJ2-7; weak D call: TRBD1 (6 bases). Germline V gene sequence: CDR1 MNHNS, CDR2 SASEGT. V shed 6 bases and J shed 2 bases, with 14 bases lying between them. The CDR3 sequence is 14 residues long. This chain's CDR3 is CASRIGRGPYEQYF. CDR3 in DNA: TGTGCCAGCAGAATCGGCAGGGGCCCCTACGAGCAGTACTTC.

The chain recombines TRBV11-2 with TRBJ1-5; weak D call: TRBD1 (5 bases). V dropped 0 bases and J dropped 2 bases, with 5 bases sitting between them. Per the germline V gene, CDR1 is SGHAT and CDR2 is FQNNGV. The CDR3 spans 14 residues. This CDR3 is CASSLDRGNQPQHF. In nucleotides, the CDR3 is TGTGCCAGCAGCTTAGACAGGGGCAATCAGCCCCAGCATTTT.

The rearrangement uses TRBV7-8 and TRBJ2-6; 7 bases map to TRBD1. CDR1 SGHVS and CDR2 FQNEAQ come from the germline V gene. The CDR3 has 15 amino acids. The trim removed 8 bases at V and 3 bases at J, leaving 7 bases unmatched. The CDR3 DNA follows: TGTGCCAGCCGGGACAGAACCGTTGGGGCCAACGTCCTGACTTTC. Its protein is CASRDRTVGANVLTF.

This chain's CDR3 is CASSLGRGRVGQETQYF. The CDR3 DNA sequence: TGTGCCAGCAGCTTAGGAAGGGGGCGGGTAGGGCAAGAGACCCAGTACTTC. This chain uses TRBV13 with TRBJ2-5, with 7 bases matching TRBD1. CDR1 is PRHDT, CDR2 FYEKMQ, per germline (reference sequence). The CDR3 is 17 residues long. The ends lost 0 bases at V and 2 bases at J; junction bases unmatched: 9.